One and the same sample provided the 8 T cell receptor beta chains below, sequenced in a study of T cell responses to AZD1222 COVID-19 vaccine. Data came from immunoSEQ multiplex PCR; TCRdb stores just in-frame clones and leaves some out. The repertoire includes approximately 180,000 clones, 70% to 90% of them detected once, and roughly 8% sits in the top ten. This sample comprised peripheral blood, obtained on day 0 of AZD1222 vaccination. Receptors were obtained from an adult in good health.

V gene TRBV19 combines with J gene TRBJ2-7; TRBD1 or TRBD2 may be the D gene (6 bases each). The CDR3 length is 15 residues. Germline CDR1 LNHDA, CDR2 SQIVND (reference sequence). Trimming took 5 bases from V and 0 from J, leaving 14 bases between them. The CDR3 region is CASSLQGGISYEQYF. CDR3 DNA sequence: TGTGCCAGTAGTTTACAGGGCGGGATCTCCTACGAGCAGTACTTC. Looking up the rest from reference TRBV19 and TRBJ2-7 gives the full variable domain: DGGITQSPKYLFRKEGQNVTLSCEQNLNHDAMYWYRQDPGQGLRLIYYSQIVNDFQKGDIAEGYSVSREKKESFPLTVTSAQKNPTAFYLCASSLQGGISYEQYFGPGTRLTVT.

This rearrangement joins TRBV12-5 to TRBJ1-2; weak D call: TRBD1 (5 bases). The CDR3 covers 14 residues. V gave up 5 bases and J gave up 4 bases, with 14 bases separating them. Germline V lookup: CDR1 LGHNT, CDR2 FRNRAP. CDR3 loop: CASGPTVPGYGYTF. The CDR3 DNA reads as TGTGCTAGTGGTCCGACAGTCCCTGGCTATGGCTACACCTTC.

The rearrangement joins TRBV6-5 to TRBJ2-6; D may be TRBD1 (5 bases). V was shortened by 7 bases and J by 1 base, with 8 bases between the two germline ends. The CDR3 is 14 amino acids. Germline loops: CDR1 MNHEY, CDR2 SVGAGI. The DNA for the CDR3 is TGTGCCAGCACCAGGGCGTCTGGGGCCAACGTCCTGACTTTC. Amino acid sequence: CASTRASGANVLTF.

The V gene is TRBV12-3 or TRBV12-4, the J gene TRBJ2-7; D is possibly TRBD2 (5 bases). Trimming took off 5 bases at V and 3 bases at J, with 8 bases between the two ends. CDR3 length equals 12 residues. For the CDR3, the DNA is TGTGCCAGCAGTGGCCGGGACTACGAGCAGTACTTC. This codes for CASSGRDYEQYF.

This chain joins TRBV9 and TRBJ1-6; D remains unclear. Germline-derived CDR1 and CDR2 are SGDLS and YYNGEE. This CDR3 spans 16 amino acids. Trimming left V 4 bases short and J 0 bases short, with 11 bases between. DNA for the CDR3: TGTGCCAGCAGCCCCCAGTCAGGCTCCTATAATTCACCCCTCCACTTT. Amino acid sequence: CASSPQSGSYNSPLHF.

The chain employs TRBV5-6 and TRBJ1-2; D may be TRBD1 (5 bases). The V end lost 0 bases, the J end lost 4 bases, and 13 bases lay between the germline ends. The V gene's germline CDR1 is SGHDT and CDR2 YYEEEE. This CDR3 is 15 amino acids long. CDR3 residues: CASSLVGRQSYGYTF. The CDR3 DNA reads TGTGCCAGCAGCTTGGTTGGTAGACAGAGCTATGGCTACACCTTC.

The CDR3 DNA reads as TGCAGCGTTGCCGGGACAGGGAACTATGGCTACACCTTC. Protein sequence: CSVAGTGNYGYTF. The V and J genes are TRBV29-1 and TRBJ1-2, with 9 nucleotides matching TRBD1. Germline CDR1 reads SQVTM; CDR2 reads ANQGSEA. V lost 4 bases to trimming and J lost 2 bases; unmatched junction nucleotides: 2. The CDR3 totals 13 residues.

CDR3 nucleotides: TGTGCCAGCAGGGACTGGACAGGGGGCCAAGAGACCCAGTACTTC. This sequence encodes CASRDWTGGQETQYF. This sequence joins TRBV5-6 and TRBJ2-5; 10 bases match TRBD1. CDR1 is SGHDT, CDR2 YYEEEE, per germline. The CDR3 runs 15 residues. V was pared by 5 bases and J by 1 base, with 5 bases of the junction left unmatched. The full variable domain, its missing parts supplied by reference TRBV5-6 and TRBJ2-5, is DAGVTQSPTHLIKTRGQQVTLRCSPKSGHDTVSWYQQALGQGPQFIFQYYEEEERQRGNFPDRFSGHQFPNYSSELNVNALLLGDSALYLCASRDWTGGQETQYFGPGTRLLVL.